These 12 T cell receptor beta chains were sequenced from one sample in a study of blood T cell repertoires in COVID-19. Some clones are missing from TCRdb's copy, which holds only in-frame ones; the method was immunoSEQ multiplex PCR. Here the sample spans about 140,000 clones, over 70% being singletons. Input material: PBMCs or T cells enriched from blood (not recorded which). Source of these receptors: a man in his 60s who had recovered from COVID-19.

This clone was detected once. V usage is TRBV6-1 and J usage is TRBJ2-4, with 7 bases fitting TRBD1. CDR3 length: 16 residues. Germline V lookup: CDR1 MNHNS, CDR2 SASEGT. The junction had 6 bases not matched to a gene; V was cut back by 4 bases and J by 0 bases. CDR3 region: CASSARQGLAKNIQYF. CDR3 DNA: TGTGCCAGCAGTGCACGACAGGGTTTAGCCAAAAACATTCAGTACTTC.

This clone was found a few times. The rearrangement joins TRBV6-6 to TRBJ1-2; 9 nucleotides align to TRBD1. V lost 5 bases and J lost 5; bases outside the gene matches: 15. Germline V gene sequence: CDR1 MNHNY, CDR2 SVGAGI (reference sequence). This CDR3 is built from 17 residues. The CDR3 reads CASSQGQGAILLYGYTF. CDR3 in DNA: TGTGCCAGCAGTCAGGGACAGGGCGCTATTCTTTTATATGGCTACACCTTC.

This clone was counted once. The chain recombines TRBV15 with TRBJ2-7; D is unresolved. The CDR3 has 13 amino acids. Germline V lookup: CDR1 LNHNV, CDR2 YYDKDF (reference sequence). The germline V and J ends were trimmed by 2 bases and 7 bases, with 12 bases remaining between them. CDR3 DNA sequence: TGTGCCACCAGCAGACCCGATTACGGGGAGCAGTACTTC. Amino acids: CATSRPDYGEQYF.

The genes are TRBV5-1 and TRBJ2-7, with D hard to call. Per germline, CDR1 SGHRS and CDR2 YFSETQ. V was trimmed by 0 bases and J by 5 bases, leaving 12 bases between them. This CDR3 region has 14 residues. CDR3: CASSLGHKTNEQYF. For the CDR3, the DNA is TGCGCCAGCAGCTTGGGACACAAAACAAACGAGCAGTACTTC.

The rearrangement uses TRBV2 and TRBJ1-1; TRBD1 is a possible D gene (6 bases). The CDR3 has 13 amino acids. Between the trimmed V and J ends, which lost 10 bases and 2 bases, there was a span of 14 bases. Looked up from germline, CDR1 is SNHLY and CDR2 is FYNNEI. CDR3 nucleotide sequence: TGTGCCAATACTAACAGGGTCAACACTGAAGCTTTCTTT. It codes for CANTNRVNTEAFF.

The chain joins TRBV2 to TRBJ2-7; weak D call: TRBD2 (5 bases). V dropped 1 base and J dropped 7 bases, with 5 bases sitting between them. Germline assignment: CDR1 SNHLY and CDR2 FYNNEI. The CDR3 totals 11 residues. The CDR3 is CASSEGGEQYF. The CDR3 DNA reads TGTGCCAGCAGTGAAGGCGGGGAGCAGTACTTC.

This clone has a handful of counts. This chain joins TRBV9 and TRBJ2-1; 16 bases agree with TRBD2. V shed 0 bases, J shed 8 bases, and the junction held 11 bases outside the gene matches. The germline V gene has CDR1 SGDLS and CDR2 YYNGEE. The CDR3 contains 19 residues. This chain's CDR3 is CASSVGLGLAGGPLDEQFF. CDR3 in DNA: TGTGCCAGCAGCGTAGGTTTGGGACTAGCGGGAGGGCCCCTAGATGAGCAGTTCTTC. Complete variable domain (other parts from reference TRBV9 and TRBJ2-1): DSGVTQTPKHLITATGQRVTLRCSPRSGDLSVYWYQQSLDQGLQFLIQYYNGEERAKGNILERFSAQQFPDLHSELNLSSLELGDSALYFCASSVGLGLAGGPLDEQFFGPGTRLTVL.

V is TRBV7-6 and J is TRBJ2-3; the D gene is possibly TRBD1 (6 bases). V was cut by 7 bases and J by 2 bases, with 19 bases left in between. This CDR3 has 16 residues. The germline gives CDR1 SGHVS, CDR2 FNYEAQ. The CDR3 nucleotides read TGTGCCAGCACCTTGACCACGGGACACTCCACAGATACGCAGTATTTT. Translation: CASTLTTGHSTDTQYF.

This chain uses TRBV2 with TRBJ2-3; the D is unclear. The CDR3 spans 12 residues. The V gene lost 6 bases and the J gene lost 2 bases, with 6 bases spanning the gap. The V gene's germline CDR1 is SNHLY and CDR2 FYNNEI. CDR3 nucleotide sequence: TGTGCCAGCAGGGCGGACACAGATACGCAGTATTTT. The encoded protein is CASRADTDTQYF.

The chain is built from TRBV5-1 and TRBJ2-7; 7 bases map to TRBD1. The J segment lost 0 bases and the V segment lost 4 bases, leaving 10 bases of the junction unmatched. The CDR3 contains 16 residues. From germline, CDR1 is SGHRS and CDR2 YFSETQ. The CDR3 sequence: CASSTWTGYNSYEQYF. DNA of the CDR3: TGCGCCAGCAGCACCTGGACAGGCTATAACTCCTACGAGCAGTACTTC.

This chain uses TRBV12-5 with TRBJ2-3, with unresolved D. Trimming took 3 bases from V and 8 from J, leaving 9 bases between them. CDR3 length: 12 residues. CDR1 and CDR2 from the germline V gene are LGHNT and FRNRAP. As DNA, the CDR3 is TGTGCTAGTGGTTTTCTCGGTGGTACGCAGTATTTT. As protein: CASGFLGGTQYF. The full variable domain, rest sourced from reference TRBV12-5 and TRBJ2-3, is DARVTQTPRHKVTEMGQEVTMRCQPILGHNTVFWYRQTMMQGLELLAYFRNRAPLDDSGMPKDRFSAEMPDATLATLKIQPSEPRDSAVYFCASGFLGGTQYFGPGTRLTVL.

The chain is built from TRBV19 and TRBJ2-7, with TRBD1 matching over 8 bases. Unmatched junction bases numbered 8, after V lost 3 bases and J lost 4 bases. This CDR3 contains 15 residues. Per germline, CDR1 LNHDA and CDR2 SQIVND (reference sequence). Here the CDR3 DNA reads TGTGCCAGTAGTATTGGGACGGACAGGGCTTACGAGCAGTACTTC. This gives the protein CASSIGTDRAYEQYF.